This T cell receptor beta chain stems from a study of early T cells in non-severe SARS-CoV-2 infection. Study-level findings and limits: Clonotype matching in VDJdb favored anti-spike CD8 responses and did not capture private and CD4 specificities.

Trimming shortened V by 1 base and J by 8 bases, and 15 bases separated the two germline ends. Germline V gene data show CDR1 as SGHVS and CDR2 as FNYEAQ. This CDR3 is 14 amino acids long. Unique molecular identifier tags were affixed to discrete cDNA molecules. TCRdb fed the 5' RACE reads into MiXCR, producing one record per CDR3 protein. The sample yields 40,000 to 45,000 distinct CDR3 sequences, roughly a tenth seen once. This clonotype showed up many times. What it binds is unknown. Sequenced material: whole blood. The chain has TRBV7-6 and TRBJ2-7, with D maybe TRBD2 (6 bases). The sequence came from an adult who was a healthcare worker with PCR-confirmed SARS-CoV-2 infection or an uninfected control (not recorded which). The CDR3 sequence: CASSLEGTHPKQYF. The CDR3 nucleotides read TGTGCCAGCAGCTTAGAGGGGACTCATCCCAAGCAGTACTTC.